The rows below give T cell receptor beta chains drawn from one sample of a study of T-cell reconstitution after alpha-beta-depleted transplantation in children. Each CDR3 protein is one row after TCRdb ran MiXCR on the PCR reads. The sample lists around 300,000 distinct CDR3 sequences, 10% occurring once. The input for sequencing was PBMCs, taken before TCRalphabeta/CD19-depleted stem cell transplant. The receptors come from a boy in the first two years of life with acute myeloid leukemia, due to receive a stem cell transplant. Both conserved end residues are part of each CDR3. Clone size appears in some rows only: once, few, many, or a class for an expanded clone.

13,TRBJ2-1,many,TRBV12-3/TRBV12-4,CASSRDIDNEQFF
17,TRBJ2-1,many,TRBV5-1,CASSDSGRGPSYNEQFF
17,TRBJ2-2,many,TRBV10-3,CAISEWSRTRNTGELFF
9,TRBJ2-7,many,TRBV12-2,CATTYEQYF
13,TRBJ2-3,many,TRBV5-1,CASSPHSTDTQYF
12,TRBJ1-1,few,TRBV20-1,CSARDPITEAFF
17,TRBJ2-3,few,TRBV3-1,CASSQRHSASGTDTQYF
15,TRBJ2-7,many,TRBV15,CATSPSTGGPYEQYF
15,TRBJ2-7,.,TRBV7-2,CASSLAVAGSHEQYF
15,TRBJ2-5,.,TRBV7-9,CASRLAEEYQETQYF
14,TRBJ2-7,many,TRBV12-3/TRBV12-4,CASSWRRNLFEQYF
15,TRBJ1-1,few,TRBV20-1,CSARDGDRGHTEAFF
16,TRBJ2-1,few,TRBV18,CASSLYSGRAENEQFF
17,TRBJ2-3,many,TRBV7-8,CASSLGTSGASTDTQYF
18,TRBJ2-2,.,TRBV10-3,CAFSFVLLAGEDTGELFF
13,TRBJ2-6,many,TRBV7-9,CASSLTLTNVLTF
14,TRBJ1-2,many,TRBV12-3/TRBV12-4,CASSLNILNYGYTF
15,TRBJ2-3,.,TRBV4-3,CASSHDRLTTDTQYF